Listed below are T cell receptor beta chains from one sample, sequenced in a study of blood T cell repertoires in COVID-19. Assay used: immunoSEQ multiplex PCR; TCRdb lists only in-frame clones, some missing. The sample consists of 200,000 or so clones, around 90% of them appearing once. The sequenced sample was peripheral blood. The source is a man aged 55 to 70 who had recovered from COVID-19. Both conserved end residues are part of each CDR3. D genes are given only for firm matches. The listing skips clone size in some rows; elsewhere it reads once, few, many or a size class.

V,size,J,D,DNA,CDR3
TRBV19,NA,TRBJ2-2,TRBD1,TGTGCCAGTAGTATTACAGGGGGCGTTGTGGCCGGGGAGCTGTTTTTT,CASSITGGVVAGELFF
TRBV6-5,once,TRBJ1-5,NA,TGTGCCAGCAGCAGGGCAGTTTATAGCAATCAGCCCCAGCATTTT,CASSRAVYSNQPQHF
TRBV5-5,NA,TRBJ1-2,NA,TGTGCCAGCAGCCCCCGGGACCGGGGGTTAGGAAACACCTTC,CASSPRDRGLGNTF
TRBV11-1,NA,TRBJ2-7,NA,TGTGCCAGCAGCTTGAGCACCTCCTACGAGCAGTACTTC,CASSLSTSYEQYF
TRBV6-5,NA,TRBJ1-2,TRBD1,TGTGCCAGCAGTAACCGGGACAGGGGGCTCTATGGCTACACCTTC,CASSNRDRGLYGYTF
TRBV6-2/TRBV6-3,NA,TRBJ2-1,TRBD2,TGTGCCAGCAGACCTCTAGCGGAGAACTACAATGAGCAGTTCTTC,CASRPLAENYNEQFF
TRBV2,NA,TRBJ1-5,TRBD1,TGTGCCAGCAGCCAGGGGGTCAATCAGCCCCAGCATTTT,CASSQGVNQPQHF
TRBV27,NA,TRBJ2-1,TRBD2,TGTGCCAGCAGGGCGGGAGCCGGTGAGCAGTTCTTC,CASRAGAGEQFF
TRBV28,NA,TRBJ2-1,TRBD2,TGTGCCAGCAGTTCCTCAGCGGGAGGAATCTATGAGCAGTTCTTC,CASSSSAGGIYEQFF
TRBV6-5,NA,TRBJ1-6,TRBD1,TGTGCCAGCAAATTGGGACAGAACAATTCACCCCTCCACTTT,CASKLGQNNSPLHF
TRBV2,NA,TRBJ1-4,NA,TGTGCCAGCAGTGTGACGGGCCTTTCGGGGGAAAAACTGTTTTTT,CASSVTGLSGEKLFF
TRBV28,once,TRBJ2-1,TRBD2,TGTGCCAAGGGACTAGCGGGAGAACGCAATGAGCAGTTCTTC,CAKGLAGERNEQFF
TRBV9,NA,TRBJ2-2,TRBD2,TGTGCCAGCAGCGTAGTAGCGGGGGGGAATACCGGGGAGCTGTTTTTT,CASSVVAGGNTGELFF
TRBV6-1,NA,TRBJ1-2,NA,TGTGCCAGCAGTGAAGAGAGGGAGGGCAACAATCCGAACACCTTC,CASSEEREGNNPNTF
TRBV9,NA,TRBJ1-3,NA,TGTGCCAGCAGCGTAGAAGGGGCTGCCACCATATATTTT,CASSVEGAATIYF
TRBV2,NA,TRBJ1-6,NA,TGTGCCAGCAGTACAGGGTATAGTGAAAATTCACCCCTCCACTTT,CASSTGYSENSPLHF
TRBV5-1,NA,TRBJ2-1,TRBD2,TGCGCCAGCAGCCCGGGAGGGACTAGCGATCTTACTGAGCAGTTCTTC,CASSPGGTSDLTEQFF
TRBV2,NA,TRBJ1-6,NA,TGTGCCAGCACGGACAGAACACCTTCACCCCTCCACTTT,CASTDRTPSPLHF
TRBV14,NA,TRBJ2-1,NA,TGTGCCAGCAGCCAAGCGAGTATAATACGCAATGAGCAGTTCTTC,CASSQASIIRNEQFF
TRBV28,NA,TRBJ2-4,NA,TGTGCCAGCAGCGTACTCGTGGAAAACATTCAGTACTTC,CASSVLVENIQYF